A single sample gave rise to the 15 T cell receptor beta chains below, sequenced in a study of blood T cell repertoires in COVID-19. Sequenced by immunoSEQ multiplex PCR; TCRdb stores in-frame clones only, minus some. Among 150,000 to 200,000 clones listed, approximately 79% were seen once. Sequencing input: peripheral blood. The source of these receptors is a woman between 40 and 50 years old with COVID-19, enrolled during active disease.

The V and J genes are TRBV30 and TRBJ2-5; maybe TRBD2 (7 bases). V lost 5 bases and J lost 7, with 20 bases in between. The CDR3 sequence is 14 residues long. The germline gives CDR1 GTSNPN, CDR2 SVGIG (reference sequence). The CDR3 spells CAWARGGAMGTQYF. DNA of the CDR3: TGTGCCTGGGCGCGTGGGGGGGCCATGGGGACCCAGTACTTC.

This clone has only a few counts. The chain combines TRBV27 with TRBJ1-1; no clear D gene. The V gene's germline CDR1 is MNHEY and CDR2 SMNVEV (reference sequence). The CDR3 has 15 residues. With 5 bases removed from V and 4 bases from J, the gap between germline ends came to 17 bases. As DNA, the CDR3 is TGTGCCAGCAGTGAGGATCGGAGTTTTAGCACTGAAGCTTTCTTT. Its translation: CASSEDRSFSTEAFF.

This chain links TRBV6-1 with TRBJ2-5; TRBD2 agrees at 7 bases. Germline CDR1 reads MNHNS; CDR2 reads SASEGT. V lost 0 bases and J lost 5; bases outside the gene matches: 6. The CDR3 loop spans 15 amino acids. DNA for the CDR3: TGTGCCAGCAGTGAAGCGTGGGGGGGAGGGGAGACCCAGTACTTC. Protein product: CASSEAWGGGETQYF.

The chain recombines TRBV6-5 with TRBJ1-3; weak D call: TRBD1 (5 bases). The CDR3 loop spans 14 amino acids. V lost 11 bases and J 4 bases, leaving 18 bases between the germline ends. CDR1 is MNHEY and CDR2 is SVGAGI in the germline V gene. The CDR3 protein is CAVLSGGEGNTIYF. The CDR3 region has the DNA TGTGCCGTTTTGTCCGGGGGGGAAGGAAACACCATATATTTT.

For the CDR3, the DNA is TGTGCCAGCAGTTTAATACAGGGGAACACTGAAGCTTTCTTT. As protein: CASSLIQGNTEAFF. The chain combines TRBV28 with TRBJ1-1, with TRBD1 as a possible D gene (6 bases). V was shortened by 2 bases and J by 1 base, with 8 bases between the two germline ends. This CDR3 is 14 amino acids long. Germline CDR1 and CDR2: MDHEN and SYDVKM.

This clone was seen only once. The J gene is TRBJ1-4, the V gene TRBV19, with 9 positions matching TRBD1. The germline V gene encodes CDR1 LNHDA and CDR2 SQIVND (reference sequence). The CDR3 is 15 residues long. V dropped 5 bases and J dropped 7; count of bases not matched to a gene: 8. In DNA form, the CDR3 reads TGTGCCAGTAGTCCTCGACAGGGGGGAAGTGAAAAACTGTTTTTT. The encoded protein is CASSPRQGGSEKLFF.

This clone was observed a few times. V gene TRBV5-6 combines with J gene TRBJ2-1; D possibly corresponds to TRBD2 (5 bases). This CDR3 has 15 amino acids. V was pared by 4 bases and J by 1 base, with 12 bases between. Germline lookup yields CDR1 SGHDT and CDR2 YYEEEE. The DNA for the CDR3 is TGTGCCAGCAGCAAACACTCGGGGTCCTACAATGAGCAGTTCTTC. It translates to CASSKHSGSYNEQFF.

This chain links TRBV3-1 (or the pseudogene TRBV3-2) with TRBJ2-3, with 12 bases that match TRBD2. CDR1 is LGHDT, CDR2 YNNKEL, per germline (reference sequence). The CDR3 length is 17 residues. Losses at the gene ends were 4 bases for V and 6 bases for J; bases not matched to a gene: 11. CDR3 sequence reads: CASSRPWASGRGDTQYF. The CDR3 DNA reads TGTGCCAGCAGCCGACCCTGGGCTAGCGGGAGGGGCGATACGCAGTATTTT.

The V gene is TRBV11-2, the J gene TRBJ2-7; TRBD2 is a possible D gene (6 bases). This CDR3 region has 13 residues. The germline V and J ends were trimmed by 5 bases and 12 bases, with 20 bases remaining between them. Germline assignment: CDR1 SGHAT and CDR2 FQNNGV. Written as DNA, the CDR3 is TGTGCCAGCAGCCAACTCGTGGAGGGGCGCATGTACTTC. Encoded protein: CASSQLVEGRMYF.

As to this clone: With only one base between it and a far larger clone, this is likely a read error. The CDR3 loop is CASSLHYSGGDPSQETQYF. CDR3 sequence (DNA): TGTGCTAGCAGCTTGCATTACTCGGGCGGGGATCCATCCCAAGAGACCCAGTACTTC. This chain joins TRBV7-7 and TRBJ2-5; D is possibly TRBD2 (6 bases). CDR1 is SSHAT and CDR2 is FNYEAQ in the germline V gene (reference sequence). The CDR3 contains 19 residues. Based on the CDR3 plus reference TRBV7-7 and TRBJ2-5, the full variable domain is GAGVSQSPRYKVTKRGQDVTLRCDPISSHATLYWYQQALGQGPEFLTYFNYEAQPDKSGLPSDRFSAERPEGSISTLTIQRTEQRDSAMYRCASSLHYSGGDPSQETQYFGPGTRLLVL.

The chain couples TRBV19 to TRBJ1-6, with no clear D. The CDR3 spans 14 residues. From germline, CDR1 is LNHDA and CDR2 SQIVND (reference sequence). The V and J ends lost 6 bases and 5 bases respectively, with 11 bases between them. The CDR3 sequence: CASRREVDNSPLHF. The CDR3 DNA reads as TGTGCCAGTAGACGAGAGGTAGATAATTCACCCCTCCACTTT.

The chain has TRBV24-1 and TRBJ2-5; D unresolved. Trimming removed 6 bases at V and 1 base at J, with 8 bases between. Per the germline V gene, CDR1 is KGHDR and CDR2 is SFDVKD. The CDR3 loop spans 13 amino acids. The CDR3 loop is CATSLGSQETQYF. CDR3 nucleotide sequence: TGTGCCACCAGTCTAGGTTCCCAAGAGACCCAGTACTTC.

The chain joins TRBV7-3 to TRBJ1-1; 7 nucleotides line up with TRBD1. V gave up 3 bases and J gave up 0 bases; unmatched junction bases: 7. Per the germline V gene, CDR1 is SGHTA and CDR2 is FQGTGA. The CDR3 is 16 amino acids. This CDR3 reads CASSLRGQTLNTEAFF. DNA of the CDR3: TGTGCCAGCAGCTTGCGGGGACAGACCTTGAACACTGAAGCTTTCTTT. Together with reference TRBV7-3 and TRBJ1-1, the CDR3 gives the full variable domain: GAGVSQTPSNKVTEKGKYVELRCDPISGHTALYWYRQSLGQGPEFLIYFQGTGAADDSGLPNDRFFAVRPEGSVSTLKIQRTERGDSAVYLCASSLRGQTLNTEAFFGQGTRLTVV.

The chain couples TRBV19 to TRBJ1-5; 7 bases are a match to TRBD1. The CDR3 covers 17 residues. The J segment lost 11 bases and the V segment lost 3 bases, leaving 19 bases of the junction unmatched. Germline CDR1 and CDR2: LNHDA and SQIVND (reference sequence). The DNA for the CDR3 is TGTGCCAGTAGTATGTTCGTGGGGGCCCTTCAGGGGGAGGCCCAGCATTTT. Translation gives CASSMFVGALQGEAQHF.

The chain uses TRBV11-2 and TRBJ1-5; TRBD1 aligns across 7 bases. Germline loops: CDR1 SGHAT, CDR2 FQNNGV. This CDR3 comprises 14 residues. V lost 3 bases, J lost 4 bases, and 3 bases stayed unmatched. The CDR3 region has the DNA TGTGCCAGCAGCTTGGGGGACAGAAATCAGCCCCAGCATTTT. It encodes CASSLGDRNQPQHF.